Listed below are T cell receptor beta chains from one sample, sequenced in a study of Ad26.COV2.S vaccination and SARS-CoV-2 variants. TCRdb's table, derived via immunoSEQ multiplex PCR, lists solely in-frame clones and lacks some. The sample lists about 440,000 clones; 90% were seen once. The material was peripheral blood, obtained in a trial of Ad26.COV2.S vaccine versus placebo. The receptors originated from a person between 18 and 60 years old who received the Ad26.COV2.S COVID-19 vaccine or a placebo. Both conserved end residues are part of each CDR3. A D gene is named only where the DNA matches it firmly.

CDR3 DNA: TGTGCCAGCAGTTTGCCGGGTAACAGTGAGCAGTTCTTC; CDR3 protein: CASSLPGNSEQFF; V gene: TRBV28; J gene: TRBJ2-1; CDR3 length: 13; D gene: .
CDR3 DNA: TGTGCCAGCAGTTACGCGATGGATATCTCTGAAGCTTTCTTT; CDR3 protein: CASSYAMDISEAFF; V gene: TRBV6-5; J gene: TRBJ1-1; CDR3 length: 14; D gene: .
CDR3 DNA: TGTGCCAGCAGTGTAGAAGGATCAGGGGAGCTGTTTTTT; CDR3 protein: CASSVEGSGELFF; V gene: TRBV2; J gene: TRBJ2-2; CDR3 length: 13; D gene: .
CDR3 DNA: TGTGCCAGTAGTTTGAGGCGGTCATCCTACAATGAGCAGTTCTTC; CDR3 protein: CASSLRRSSYNEQFF; V gene: TRBV19; J gene: TRBJ2-1; CDR3 length: 15; D gene: .
CDR3 DNA: TGTGCCAGCAGAAGTTCCCCTATAAGCTGGGCACGTCAGCCCCAGCATTTT; CDR3 protein: CASRSSPISWARQPQHF; V gene: TRBV28; J gene: TRBJ1-5; CDR3 length: 17; D gene: .
CDR3 DNA: TGTGCCAGCAGCTTAGCCGGGGGGCCGTACGAGCAGTACTTC; CDR3 protein: CASSLAGGPYEQYF; V gene: TRBV7-8; J gene: TRBJ2-7; CDR3 length: 14; D gene: .
CDR3 DNA: TGTGCCAGCAGTACGGGGTCGGGCAATCAGCCCCAGCATTTT; CDR3 protein: CASSTGSGNQPQHF; V gene: TRBV28; J gene: TRBJ1-5; CDR3 length: 14; D gene: .
CDR3 DNA: TGTGCCAGCAGCCGAGGGGGAGAGACCCAGTACTTC; CDR3 protein: CASSRGGETQYF; V gene: TRBV7-9; J gene: TRBJ2-5; CDR3 length: 12; D gene: .
CDR3 DNA: TGTGCCAGCAGCCCAATGGGACAGGGAAAGCCCCAGCATTTT; CDR3 protein: CASSPMGQGKPQHF; V gene: TRBV4-2; J gene: TRBJ1-5; CDR3 length: 14; D gene: TRBD1
CDR3 DNA: TGTGCCAGTAGCCCCGGGGAGGGCTACGAGCAGTACTTC; CDR3 protein: CASSPGEGYEQYF; V gene: TRBV19; J gene: TRBJ2-7; CDR3 length: 13; D gene: TRBD2
CDR3 DNA: TGTGCCAGCAGTTCTCATTCCGGACGGAGGAACACTGAAGCTTTCTTT; CDR3 protein: CASSSHSGRRNTEAFF; V gene: TRBV27; J gene: TRBJ1-1; CDR3 length: 16; D gene: .
CDR3 DNA: TGTGCCTCGACAGTCAGCACAGATACGCAGTATTTT; CDR3 protein: CASTVSTDTQYF; V gene: TRBV2; J gene: TRBJ2-3; CDR3 length: 12; D gene: .
CDR3 DNA: TGTGCCAGCAGCCCTCCTCGAACCGGGACAGGGCCTTACGAGCAGTACTTC; CDR3 protein: CASSPPRTGTGPYEQYF; V gene: TRBV12-1; J gene: TRBJ2-7; CDR3 length: 17; D gene: .
CDR3 DNA: TGTGCCAGCAGCCTCGTCACCGGGGAGCTGTTTTTT; CDR3 protein: CASSLVTGELFF; V gene: TRBV7-9; J gene: TRBJ2-2; CDR3 length: 12; D gene: .
CDR3 DNA: TGTGCCAGCAGCCTCACCCGGGGCAGGGGGCTCTCGGAGAGTTCACCCCTCCACTTT; CDR3 protein: CASSLTRGRGLSESSPLHF; V gene: TRBV4-2; J gene: TRBJ1-6; CDR3 length: 19; D gene: TRBD1
CDR3 DNA: TGTGCCAGCAGCCTGTCTGGGGGGAGCAATCAGCCCCAGCATTTT; CDR3 protein: CASSLSGGSNQPQHF; V gene: TRBV11-2; J gene: TRBJ1-5; CDR3 length: 15; D gene: .
CDR3 DNA: TGTGCCAGCAGCAAAGCGTCCCCAGCGGGAGGGCCGAACAACGAGCAGTACTTC; CDR3 protein: CASSKASPAGGPNNEQYF; V gene: TRBV21-1; J gene: TRBJ2-7; CDR3 length: 18; D gene: .
CDR3 DNA: TGTGCCAGCGGAGGTCGGACAGTAGACAATGAGCAGTTCTTC; CDR3 protein: CASGGRTVDNEQFF; V gene: TRBV9; J gene: TRBJ2-1; CDR3 length: 14; D gene: .